This TCR beta chain was obtained from a study of CD8 T cells in ankylosing spondylitis. This CDR3 comprises 15 residues. With 2 bases removed from V and 1 base from J, the gap between germline ends came to 12 bases. Germline-derived CDR1 and CDR2 are DFQATT and SNEGSKA (reference sequence). TCRdb reanalysed the 5' RACE reads using MiXCR and keeps one entry per CDR3 protein. The sample lists 340,000 or so distinct CDR3 sequences, roughly 15% occurring once. Concerning this clonotype: Antigen: not known.

Study-level findings and limits: Previously reported in reactive arthritis synovial fluid and blood were some of the motif variants. Disease-associated clones were CD8+ and fairly uncommon in peripheral blood.

V and J are TRBV20-1 and TRBJ2-1; D unclear. The TCR originated in a male donor with ankylosing spondylitis or in good health (not recorded which). Sequenced sample: blood, either unsorted or a sorted T cell fraction (not recorded which). The CDR3 sequence is CSARSHGLSYNEQFF. CDR3 nucleotide sequence: TGCAGTGCTAGATCACACGGTCTATCCTACAATGAGCAGTTCTTC.